The next 30 T cell receptor beta chains were all read from a single sample in a study of cytomegalovirus exposure and HLA in healthy donors. Primers: 60 Vbeta forward and 13 Jbeta reverse. TCRdb keeps only in-frame clones here, not all; method: immunoSEQ multiplex PCR. This table holds 100,000 or so clones, roughly four fifths found once. The specimen sequenced was PBMCs. The source is a male donor in good health and CMV-seropositive.

The rearrangement joins TRBV5-1 to TRBJ2-1; D remains unclear. The length of the CDR3 is 15 residues. V gave up 1 base and J gave up 7 bases, with 15 bases separating them. CDR1 and CDR2 (germline): SGHRS, YFSETQ. In DNA, the CDR3 is TGCGCCAGCAGCTTGTGGCGGCCGGCAGAAAATGAGCAGTTCTTC. This codes for CASSLWRPAENEQFF.

The chain employs TRBV7-4 and TRBJ1-3; a possible D gene is TRBD1 (5 bases). V dropped 5 bases and J dropped 4 bases, with 21 bases sitting between them. The CDR3 length is 17 residues. Germline loops: CDR1 SGHVT, CDR2 SQSDAQ. For the CDR3, the DNA is TGTGCCAGCAGCCCAACCGGGGGACCGATGCTAGGAAACACCATATATTTT. Its translation: CASSPTGGPMLGNTIYF.

The chain employs TRBV6-8 and TRBJ2-3, with D unclear. The germline V gene encodes CDR1 MNHGY and CDR2 SAAAGT. Trimming took 6 bases from V and 7 from J, leaving 14 bases between them. CDR3 length: 13 residues. CDR3 sequence reads: CASSLGSTYTQYF. The CDR3 bases are TGTGCCAGCAGCCTAGGATCCACCTATACGCAGTATTTT.

This clone was observed a handful of times. The gene calls are TRBV27 and TRBJ2-3, with D perhaps TRBD2 (5 bases). The V gene lost 5 bases and the J gene lost 8 bases, with 17 bases spanning the gap. The germline CDR1 and CDR2 sequences are MNHEY and SMNVEV (reference sequence). The CDR3 runs 14 residues. The CDR3 region is CASSGWTGQSTQYF. DNA for the CDR3: TGTGCCAGCAGTGGGTGGACTGGGCAGAGTACGCAGTATTTT.

The V gene is TRBV18, the J gene TRBJ2-2; D not certain. The CDR3 has 14 amino acids. The germline V gene has CDR1 KGHSH and CDR2 LQKENI. V lost 0 bases and J lost 6, with 8 bases in between. The DNA of the CDR3 is TGTGCCAGCTCACCACCTGGCGCGGCCGGGGAGCTGTTTTTT. Translating it yields CASSPPGAAGELFF.

The CDR3 DNA reads as TGTGCCAGCAGCTTACCACAGGGGGTATCAGATACGCAGTATTTT. It encodes CASSLPQGVSDTQYF. V usage is TRBV7-2 and J usage is TRBJ2-3; 8 bases match TRBD1. This CDR3 spans 15 amino acids. V gave up 2 bases and J gave up 4 bases; unmatched junction bases: 5. Germline CDR1 reads SGHTA; CDR2 reads FQGNSA. The full variable domain, rest sourced from reference TRBV7-2 and TRBJ2-3, is GAGVSQSPSNKVTEKGKDVELRCDPISGHTALYWYRQSLGQGLEFLIYFQGNSAPDKSGLPSDRFSAERTGGSVSTLTIQRTQQEDSAVYLCASSLPQGVSDTQYFGPGTRLTVL.

This chain joins TRBV9 and TRBJ1-2, with 8 bases identical to TRBD1. The J segment lost 1 base and the V segment lost 3 bases, leaving 8 bases of the junction unmatched. The CDR3 has 16 residues. Germline lookup yields CDR1 SGDLS and CDR2 YYNGEE. CDR3 region: CASSAQGAPINYGYTF. CDR3 nucleotides: TGTGCCAGCAGCGCCCAGGGGGCTCCTATTAACTATGGCTACACCTTC.

J is TRBJ2-7 and V is TRBV19; 9 nucleotides align to TRBD1. This CDR3 has 16 residues. Looked up from germline, CDR1 is LNHDA and CDR2 is SQIVND (reference sequence). V lost 2 bases and J lost 6; bases outside the gene matches: 11. The CDR3 nucleotides are TGTGCCAGTAGTATACCCCCGGGACAGGGCGTGGGCGAGCAGTACTTC. Encoded protein: CASSIPPGQGVGEQYF.

This rearrangement joins TRBV29-1 to TRBJ1-1; TRBD1 agrees at 7 bases. CDR3 length: 11 residues. The V gene end was trimmed by 7 bases and the J gene end by 4 bases; junction bases not matched to a gene: 3. Looked up from germline, CDR1 is SQVTM and CDR2 is ANQGSEA. CDR3 nucleotide sequence: TGCAGCGGGCACAGGGGCACTGAAGCTTTCTTT. As protein: CSGHRGTEAFF.

V is TRBV5-1 and J is TRBJ1-1, with 8 bases lining up with TRBD1. CDR1 is SGHRS, CDR2 YFSETQ, per germline. This CDR3 is built from 17 residues. V trimming: 0 bases; J trimming: 1 base; junction bases outside the gene matches: 8. The CDR3 DNA sequence: TGCGCCAGCAGCTTGGGGGGGGGACAGGCGACGAACACTGAAGCTTTCTTT. Translated, it gives CASSLGGGQATNTEAFF.

This clone appeared a single time. The chain couples TRBV4-2 to TRBJ1-6; a possible D gene is TRBD1 (6 bases). V was shortened by 0 bases and J by 8 bases, with 14 bases between the two germline ends. Germline V gene lookup returns CDR1 LGHNA and CDR2 YNFKEQ. CDR3 length: 16 amino acids. The CDR3: CASSQEGGRGDSPLHF. The CDR3 DNA follows: TGTGCCAGCAGCCAAGAGGGGGGGCGCGGGGATTCACCCCTCCACTTT.

V gene TRBV6-5 combines with J gene TRBJ1-2; a possible D gene is TRBD1 (6 bases). This CDR3 has 12 amino acids. In germline, CDR1 is MNHEY, CDR2 SVGAGI. V was pared by 5 bases and J by 8 bases, with 12 bases between. The CDR3 is CASSADRRGYTF. The CDR3 coding sequence is TGTGCCAGCAGTGCCGACAGGAGAGGCTACACCTTC.

The chain links TRBV19 to TRBJ1-4; D is possibly TRBD1 (5 bases). The CDR3 has 16 residues. CDR1 and CDR2 from the germline V gene are LNHDA and SQIVND (reference sequence). Deletions cut 4 bases from V and 6 bases from J, with 18 bases between. The CDR3 sequence is CASSTTWGVNHEKLFF. Written as DNA, the CDR3 is TGTGCCAGTAGTACTACCTGGGGGGTAAATCATGAAAAACTGTTTTTT.

The rearrangement joins TRBV11-2 to TRBJ1-5; 9 bases line up with TRBD1. The V and J ends lost 4 bases and 6 bases, in that order; junction bases with no gene match: 4. The CDR3 is made up of 14 amino acids. Germline V gene data show CDR1 as SGHAT and CDR2 as FQNNGV. This CDR3 reads CASSSDRGGQPQHF. CDR3 in DNA: TGTGCCAGCAGCTCTGACAGGGGGGGTCAGCCCCAGCATTTT.

The genes are TRBV4-3 and TRBJ1-2; 8 bases agree with TRBD1. This CDR3 region has 13 residues. In germline, CDR1 is LGHNA, CDR2 YSLEER. V shed 0 bases, J shed 9 bases, and the junction held 3 bases outside the gene matches. In nucleotides, the CDR3 is TGCGCCAGCAGCCAAGATTACAGGGGGAGCTACACCTTC. It encodes CASSQDYRGSYTF.

The V call is TRBV7-3, the J call TRBJ1-3; no definite D call. The CDR3 contains 17 residues. Germline lookup yields CDR1 SGHTA and CDR2 FQGTGA. V was clipped by 5 bases and J by 3 bases, with 20 bases between them. DNA for the CDR3: TGTGCCAGCAGCGAAGCACCGATGCGGGGATTTGGAAACACCATATATTTT. As protein: CASSEAPMRGFGNTIYF.

A remark on this clone: The junction differs from germline at one of its ends, possibly a read error. The rearrangement uses TRBV19 and TRBJ1-5, with a tentative D call TRBD1 (5 bases). CDR3 size: 16 residues. Per the germline V gene, CDR1 is LNHDA and CDR2 is SQIVND (reference sequence). CDR3 amino acids: CASKSLGQVSSQPQHF. CDR3 in DNA: TGTGCCAGTAAAAGTCTGGGGCAGGTGAGCAGTCAGCCCCAGCATTTT.

The chain uses TRBV15 and TRBJ2-3, with 7 positions matching TRBD2. CDR1 and CDR2 from the germline V gene are LNHNV and YYDKDF (reference sequence). The V segment lost 3 bases and the J segment 1 base; nucleotides outside the gene matches: 7. This CDR3 region has 16 residues. The CDR3 DNA follows: TGTGCCACCAGCAGGGGGGGGGATTGGCGCACAGATACGCAGTATTTT. Protein product: CATSRGGDWRTDTQYF.

This clone was counted once. The chain carries TRBV6-6 and TRBJ1-1; 9 bases agree with TRBD1. Germline V gives CDR1 MNHNY, CDR2 SVGAGI (reference sequence). Trimming removed 6 bases from V and 3 bases from J; junction bases left unmatched: 5. The CDR3 covers 14 residues. CDR3 residues: CASSRQGVYTEAFF. In DNA, the CDR3 is TGTGCCAGCAGCAGACAGGGGGTTTACACTGAAGCTTTCTTT.

The rearrangement joins TRBV5-1 to TRBJ1-1; 7 nucleotides line up with TRBD1. The CDR3 sequence is 14 residues long. V lost 4 bases, J lost 11 bases, and 14 bases stayed unmatched. Germline-derived CDR1 and CDR2 are SGHRS and YFSETQ. The CDR3 nucleotides are TGCGCCAGCAGCCCACAGGGGTCGGGCGTGATTGCTTTCTTT. This codes for CASSPQGSGVIAFF.

Comments on this clone: Sequence at one end of the junction differs from germline and may be a read error. The chain combines TRBV7-9 with TRBJ1-1; TRBD1 aligns across 9 bases. The germline gives CDR1 SEHNR, CDR2 FQNEAQ (reference sequence). The CDR3 has 15 residues. CDR3 protein: CASNLGQGLGTEAFF. CDR3 bases: TGTGCCAGCAACTTAGGACAGGGGTTAGGAACTGAAGCTTTCTTT.

The rearrangement links TRBV4-2 to TRBJ2-1, with TRBD2 matching over 16 bases. The CDR3 runs to 14 residues. J lost 15 bases, V lost 3 bases, and 5 bases had no gene match. Germline V gene lookup returns CDR1 LGHNA and CDR2 YNFKEQ. CDR3: CASSHGTSGGAGFF. In DNA form, the CDR3 reads TGTGCCAGCAGCCATGGGACTAGCGGGGGGGCGGGGTTCTTC.

The V gene is TRBV7-9, the J gene TRBJ2-1; perhaps TRBD2 as D (5 bases). This CDR3 has 12 residues. The V gene lost 2 bases and the J gene lost 10 bases, with 9 bases spanning the gap. Looked up from germline, CDR1 is SEHNR and CDR2 is FQNEAQ (reference sequence). The CDR3 DNA reads TGTGCCAGCAGCTTAACGCGGGTAGAGCAGTTCTTC. This codes for CASSLTRVEQFF.

J is TRBJ2-2 and V is TRBV7-2; weak D call: TRBD2 (6 bases). Germline V lookup: CDR1 SGHTA, CDR2 FQGNSA. V lost 4 bases, J lost 6 bases, and 18 bases lay in between. CDR3 length: 16 amino acids. The CDR3 DNA sequence: TGTGCCAGCAGCTCCCCCCCCCTAGCGAGTCCCGGGGAGCTGTTTTTT. Its protein is CASSSPPLASPGELFF. The whole variable domain, remainder taken from reference TRBV7-2 and TRBJ2-2, is GAGVSQSPSNKVTEKGKDVELRCDPISGHTALYWYRQSLGQGLEFLIYFQGNSAPDKSGLPSDRFSAERTGGSVSTLTIQRTQQEDSAVYLCASSSPPLASPGELFFGEGSRLTVL.

This chain uses TRBV27 with TRBJ2-2; tentatively, D is TRBD1 (6 bases). Trimming pared 10 bases from V and 0 bases from J, leaving 12 bases between. The CDR3 is 14 residues long. Germline V gene data show CDR1 as MNHEY and CDR2 as SMNVEV (reference sequence). The CDR3 reads CATADSSNTGELFF. The CDR3, as DNA: TGTGCCACCGCGGACAGCTCGAACACCGGGGAGCTGTTTTTT.

The genes are TRBV7-9 and TRBJ1-5; 7 bases are a match to TRBD1. Trimming at V came to 5 bases and at J to 5 bases, leaving 15 bases not matched to a gene. The CDR3 totals 17 residues. Germline-derived CDR1 and CDR2 are SEHNR and FQNEAQ (reference sequence). The CDR3 protein is CASSKGARGGLDQPQHF. CDR3 DNA sequence: TGTGCCAGCAGCAAAGGGGCGAGAGGGGGCCTAGATCAGCCCCAGCATTTT.

The count of this clone is one. CDR3 in DNA: TGTGCCAGCAGTTTTATCCCAGGTTCCTCTGGAAACACCATATATTTT. Amino acid sequence: CASSFIPGSSGNTIYF. The V call is TRBV6-6, the J call TRBJ1-3; no reliable D call. V lost 4 bases, J lost 0 bases, and 13 bases lay in between. The germline V gene encodes CDR1 MNHNY and CDR2 SVGAGI (reference sequence). The length of the CDR3 is 16 residues.

V and J are TRBV6-5 and TRBJ1-2; no clear D gene. The germline V gene has CDR1 MNHEY and CDR2 SVGAGI. The CDR3 runs 14 residues. V was pared by 6 bases and J by 5 bases, with 16 bases between. The CDR3 is CASSPHGYRYGYTF. The CDR3 DNA reads as TGTGCCAGCAGCCCCCACGGGTACCGGTATGGCTACACCTTC.

The chain carries TRBV11-1 and TRBJ1-1; no clear D. The germline V gene has CDR1 SGHAT and CDR2 FQDESV (reference sequence). The CDR3 extends over 13 amino acids. Trimming shortened V by 5 bases and J by 3 bases, and 10 bases separated the two germline ends. CDR3 in amino acids: CASSPNRDTEAFF. The CDR3 DNA is TGTGCCAGCAGCCCCAATCGAGACACTGAAGCTTTCTTT.

The chain recombines TRBV19 with TRBJ1-1; the D is unclear. V was clipped by 5 bases and J by 5 bases, with 15 bases between them. CDR1 LNHDA and CDR2 SQIVND come from the germline V gene (reference sequence). The CDR3 is 14 amino acids. The CDR3 DNA follows: TGTGCCAGTAGTCTCTCCAACAGCGGGACTGAAGCTTTCTTT. Translation: CASSLSNSGTEAFF.